Each of the 9 T cell receptor beta chains below was sequenced from the same sample in a study of T-cell memory formation after mild COVID-19. TCRdb fed the 5' RACE reads into MiXCR, producing one record per CDR3 protein. The sample consists of tens of thousands of distinct CDR3 sequences, roughly 7.2% of them appearing once. Material: PBMCs or a T cell subset sorted from them (not recorded which). The receptors here all came from a man between 18 and 29 years old who had mild COVID-19 (a few samples of this study predate the infection). Cell type and time point are not known.

The chain combines TRBV5-1 with TRBJ1-1; D is perhaps TRBD1 (5 bases). The CDR3 covers 15 residues. Trimming took 0 bases from V and 4 from J, leaving 13 bases between them. Germline CDR1 is SGHRS and CDR2 is YFSETQ. This CDR3 reads CASSLGRNRITEAFF. The CDR3, as DNA: TGCGCCAGCAGCTTGGGGAGGAACAGGATCACTGAAGCTTTCTTT.

The chain joins TRBV27 to TRBJ2-7, with D tentatively TRBD1 (5 bases). The CDR3 spans 14 residues. With 4 bases removed from V and 2 bases from J, the gap between germline ends came to 12 bases. Germline CDR1 is MNHEY and CDR2 is SMNVEV (reference sequence). Here the CDR3 reads CASSWAGPTYEQYF. The CDR3 nucleotides read TGTGCCAGCAGTTGGGCAGGGCCCACCTACGAGCAGTACTTC.

This chain connects TRBV12-3 or TRBV12-4 to TRBJ2-5; 8 bases fit TRBD1. This CDR3 is built from 15 residues. The V segment lost 5 bases and the J segment 3 bases; nucleotides outside the gene matches: 8. The CDR3 sequence is CASSLIGTGEETQYF. For the CDR3, the DNA is TGTGCCAGCAGTCTTATAGGGACAGGAGAAGAGACCCAGTACTTC.

Judged by abundance, this clonotype is medium-sized. V gene TRBV7-2 combines with J gene TRBJ2-5; 10 bases fit TRBD1. The V and J ends lost 4 bases and 12 bases, in that order; junction bases with no gene match: 11. The CDR3 runs 14 residues. Germline V lookup: CDR1 SGHTA, CDR2 FQGNSA. The CDR3 spells CASSSTGQGSFEYF. The CDR3 region has the DNA TGTGCCAGCAGCTCCACGGGACAGGGGTCGTTTGAGTACTTC.

This clonotype was seen a few times. The V call is TRBV7-9, the J call TRBJ2-1, with 8 nucleotides matching TRBD2. The junction had 19 bases not matched to a gene; V was cut back by 0 bases and J by 9 bases. There are 19 residues in the CDR3. Germline assignment: CDR1 SEHNR and CDR2 FQNEAQ (reference sequence). In nucleotides, the CDR3 is TGTGCCAGCAGCTTAGCGCGGAGTCCGGGGGGGCCGTTTAGGAGTGAGCAGTTCTTC. Translated, it gives CASSLARSPGGPFRSEQFF.

This clonotype was seen a few times. In DNA form, the CDR3 reads TGTGCCAGCAGACTAGGGTTGCCCACAGATACGCAGTATTTT. Protein sequence: CASRLGLPTDTQYF. The gene calls are TRBV2 and TRBJ2-3; D is possibly TRBD2 (5 bases). With 6 bases removed from V and 2 bases from J, the gap between germline ends came to 12 bases. The CDR3 consists of 14 residues. Germline loops: CDR1 SNHLY, CDR2 FYNNEI.

This clonotype was detected many times. The chain employs TRBV7-3 and TRBJ2-1; 8 bases agree with TRBD2. The CDR3 consists of 16 residues. Germline values: CDR1 SGHTA, CDR2 FQGTGA. V gave up 1 base and J gave up 0 bases; unmatched junction bases: 2. The CDR3 DNA reads TGTGCCAGCAGCTTAATGGCGGGGGGCTCCTACAATGAGCAGTTCTTC. It specifies CASSLMAGGSYNEQFF.

This clonotype came up many times. The genes are TRBV5-1 and TRBJ1-1, with D tentatively TRBD1 (6 bases). Germline CDR1 reads SGHRS; CDR2 reads YFSETQ. The CDR3 is 14 amino acids. The V and J ends lost 6 bases and 3 bases respectively, with 15 bases between them. CDR3 loop: CASIEGGRDTEAFF. The CDR3 DNA is TGCGCCAGCATCGAGGGGGGGCGGGACACTGAAGCTTTCTTT.

This clonotype was seen repeatedly, ten times or more. The CDR3 bases are TGTGCCAGCAGCCCCTACCCCCTGGATACGCAGTATTTT. Protein: CASSPYPLDTQYF. The rearrangement uses TRBV7-2 and TRBJ2-3; D is undetermined. Germline V gene data show CDR1 as SGHTA and CDR2 as FQGNSA. V dropped 5 bases and J dropped 6 bases, with 12 bases sitting between them. CDR3 length: 13 residues.